Listed below are T cell receptor beta chains from one sample, sequenced in a study of blood T cell repertoires in COVID-19. Libraries were prepared by immunoSEQ multiplex PCR; TCRdb keeps only in-frame clonotypes and omits some of them. The data show under 150,000 clones, around 81% seen once. Sequenced: peripheral blood. The receptor set was obtained from a woman aged 55-70 years with active or convalescent COVID-19. Each CDR3 is given without its conserved first and last residue.

j_call | cdr3_length | v_call | cdr3_aa
TRBJ2-3 | 14 | TRBV11-2 | ASSLGAGGGTDTQY
TRBJ1-1 | 11 | TRBV28 | ASNYQENTEAF
TRBJ2-1 | 14 | TRBV10-3 | AISPGQGGSYNEQF
TRBJ1-2 | 11 | TRBV6-5 | ASSRTGRLGYT
TRBJ1-2 | 12 | TRBV9 | ASSGTGHGLGYT
TRBJ2-7 | 14 | TRBV6-6 | ASSYPRDRRGVEQY
TRBJ1-4 | 11 | TRBV10-2 | ASRAATNEKLF
TRBJ2-7 | 12 | TRBV7-9 | ASSLAGTTYEQY
TRBJ1-3 | 13 | TRBV3-1/TRBV3-2 | ASSQASGGWDTIY
TRBJ2-5 | 12 | TRBV19 | ASSIGTGEETQY
TRBJ2-1 | 13 | TRBV6-5 | ASSYSAGGYNEQF
TRBJ2-2 | 14 | TRBV5-1 | ASKVSGGGNTGELF
TRBJ1-1 | 11 | TRBV5-6 | ASSFARATEAF
TRBJ1-6 | 13 | TRBV18 | ASTLWGREDSPLH
TRBJ1-5 | 13 | TRBV6-5 | ASSLAGGSNQPQH
TRBJ2-4 | 17 | TRBV10-2 | ASSEQTGTAKLAKNIQY
TRBJ2-3 | 12 | TRBV29-1 | SVDGTGGYDTQY
TRBJ2-3 | 13 | TRBV29-1 | SVQGLAGPTDTQY
TRBJ1-1 | 12 | TRBV30 | AWSTLAVNTEAF
TRBJ2-1 | 14 | TRBV4-1 | ASSQDGSATYNEQF
TRBJ2-3 | 14 | TRBV7-8 | ASSLFLREGTDTQY
TRBJ2-1 | 12 | TRBV7-9 | ASSHRDRGDEQF
TRBJ1-6 | 13 | TRBV18 | ASSPQQGASSPLH
TRBJ2-5 | 12 | TRBV7-2 | ASRRRARRETQY
TRBJ1-5 | 12 | TRBV6-6 | AGSSGRDNQPQH